These 25 T cell receptor beta chains share one sample of origin, sequenced in a study of shared clonotypes between healthy human individuals (dated by TCRdb to about 2020). Library generation was performed with the immunoSEQ multiplex PCR assay. This is the immuneACCESS table as TCRdb keeps it, with only in-frame sequences that have V and J called. A part of the clones is gone; compared with another copy, unresolved V genes explain less than half, and the rest is unexplained. The sample has 2 million to 2.5 million clones on record, around 90% of them singletons. The leading ten clones occupy approximately 0.39% of the sample. Sequenced input: naive CD4+ T cells from PBMCs. This sample's cell subset or site label indicates: CD45RA+ positively selected. Source of these receptors: a young man in good health. Some clones in this sample may be carry-over from other donors' samples.

This sequence joins TRBV5-4 and TRBJ2-1, with 8 bases matching TRBD1. Germline V gene lookup returns CDR1 SGHNT and CDR2 YYREEE (reference sequence). The V gene end was trimmed by 2 bases and the J gene end by 4 bases; junction bases not matched to a gene: 5. The CDR3 is made up of 15 amino acids. Here the CDR3 DNA reads TGTGCCAGCAGCTTCGGGACAGGAACGTACAATGAGCAGTTCTTC. This sequence encodes CASSFGTGTYNEQFF.

This chain uses TRBV28 with TRBJ2-2, with D possibly TRBD1 on 5 matching bases. Germline assignment: CDR1 MDHEN and CDR2 SYDVKM. This CDR3 is 14 amino acids long. The ends were cut back, 5 bases at V and 2 bases at J, with 9 bases in the middle. The chain's CDR3 is CASSGHANTGELFF. The CDR3 bases are TGTGCCAGCAGTGGACACGCCAACACCGGGGAGCTGTTTTTT.

V gene TRBV7-2 combines with J gene TRBJ2-3, with a tentative D call TRBD2 (6 bases). V lost 4 bases, J lost 2 bases, and 13 bases lay in between. The CDR3 is 15 amino acids. CDR1 is SGHTA and CDR2 is FQGNSA in the germline V gene. CDR3 protein: CASSYTGGTTDTQYF. The DNA of the CDR3 is TGTGCCAGCAGCTACACAGGCGGGACCACAGATACGCAGTATTTT.

V usage is TRBV4-1 and J usage is TRBJ2-3, with D possibly matching TRBD1 (6 bases). Germline values: CDR1 MGHRA, CDR2 YSYEKL. The CDR3 sequence is 17 residues long. With 4 bases removed from V and 2 bases from J, the gap between germline ends came to 19 bases. The CDR3: CASSPPLGNRVTDTQYF. As DNA, the CDR3 is TGCGCCAGCAGCCCCCCCCTCGGGAACAGGGTCACAGATACGCAGTATTTT.

The rearrangement links TRBV6-1 to TRBJ2-7; D remains ambiguous. Trimming removed 5 bases at V and 4 bases at J, with 9 bases between. The CDR3 runs to 12 residues. Germline V gene data show CDR1 as MNHNS and CDR2 as SASEGT. The chain's CDR3 is CASSSQRYEQYF. The CDR3 DNA is TGTGCCAGCAGTTCCCAACGGTACGAGCAGTACTTC.

The CDR3 DNA reads TGTGCCAGCAGTAACACAGGGGGGCTGGGTGGCTACACCTTC. Translating gives CASSNTGGLGGYTF. This sequence joins TRBV2 and TRBJ1-2; TRBD1 aligns across 8 bases. Germline CDR1 is SNHLY and CDR2 is FYNNEI. V lost 5 bases to trimming and J lost 7 bases; unmatched junction nucleotides: 9. This CDR3 is 14 amino acids long.

The chain employs TRBV4-1 and TRBJ2-7, with a possible D match to TRBD2 (6 bases). Germline assignment: CDR1 MGHRA and CDR2 YSYEKL. V was shortened by 1 base and J by 2 bases, with 21 bases between the two germline ends. The length of the CDR3 is 18 residues. As DNA, the CDR3 is TGCGCCAGCAGCCAAGTGGGTAAAATCGGGAGAATACCCTACGAGCAGTACTTC. It specifies CASSQVGKIGRIPYEQYF.

The rearrangement uses TRBV28 and TRBJ1-1; D is uncertain. Germline V lookup: CDR1 MDHEN, CDR2 SYDVKM. The CDR3 runs to 15 residues. Trimming shortened V by 0 bases and J by 4 bases, and 12 bases separated the two germline ends. CDR3 sequence: CASSLWDRLGTEAFF. Here the CDR3 DNA reads TGTGCCAGCAGTTTATGGGACCGCCTGGGCACTGAAGCTTTCTTT. Full variable domain (rest looked up from reference TRBV28 and TRBJ1-1): DVKVTQSSRYLVKRTGEKVFLECVQDMDHENMFWYRQDPGLGLRLIYFSYDVKMKEKGDIPEGYSVSREKKERFSLILESASTNQTSMYLCASSLWDRLGTEAFFGQGTRLTVV.

The V gene is TRBV5-1, the J gene TRBJ2-1, with D hard to call. V lost 4 bases to trimming and J lost 6 bases, with 5 bases between them. Germline loops: CDR1 SGHRS, CDR2 YFSETQ. The CDR3 totals 11 residues. CDR3 bases: TGCGCCAGCAGCGAGACCAATGAGCAGTTCTTC. This gives the protein CASSETNEQFF.

This clone has a single count. CDR3: CATSRDGAGELFF. For the CDR3, the DNA is TGTGCCACCAGCAGAGACGGTGCCGGGGAGCTGTTTTTT. The V call is TRBV15, the J call TRBJ2-2, with D unclear. Trimming cost V 0 bases and J 6 bases, with 5 bases left between them. The CDR3 covers 13 residues. Germline values: CDR1 LNHNV, CDR2 YYDKDF (reference sequence).

The chain couples TRBV6-5 to TRBJ1-2; 8 bases match TRBD1. This CDR3 contains 15 residues. The trim removed 4 bases at V and 4 bases at J, leaving 8 bases unmatched. Germline V gives CDR1 MNHEY, CDR2 SVGAGI. This chain's CDR3 is CASSSTGGRGYGYTF. The CDR3 DNA reads TGTGCCAGCAGTTCAACAGGGGGGAGAGGCTATGGCTACACCTTC.

The chain uses TRBV13 and TRBJ2-7; 7 bases match TRBD2. The CDR3 covers 14 residues. CDR1 and CDR2 (germline): PRHDT, FYEKMQ (reference sequence). Trimming took 5 bases from V and 3 from J; bases not matched to a gene: 7. CDR3 DNA sequence: TGTGCCAGCAGCCAAAACGGCGGGAGCTACGAGCAGTACTTC. Translation: CASSQNGGSYEQYF. The full variable domain, its missing parts supplied by reference TRBV13 and TRBJ2-7, is AAGVIQSPRHLIKEKRETATLKCYPIPRHDTVYWYQQGPGQDPQFLISFYEKMQSDKGSIPDRFSAQQFSDYHSELNMSSLELGDSALYFCASSQNGGSYEQYFGPGTRLTVT.

This sequence joins TRBV7-3 and TRBJ2-5; D could derive from TRBD1 or TRBD2 (6 bases each). V was cut by 5 bases and J by 3 bases, with 19 bases left in between. CDR3 length: 16 amino acids. CDR1 is SGHTA, CDR2 FQGTGA, per germline. The CDR3 is CASSHGGAGREETQYF. CDR3 DNA sequence: TGTGCCAGCAGCCACGGGGGCGCGGGGAGAGAAGAGACCCAGTACTTC.

The chain combines TRBV11-2 with TRBJ2-7; D possibly corresponds to TRBD1 (6 bases). The ends were cut back, 5 bases at V and 0 bases at J, with 14 bases in the middle. The CDR3 spans 15 residues. Per germline, CDR1 SGHAT and CDR2 FQNNGV. The CDR3 sequence: CASSRTGQSSYEQYF. In DNA form, the CDR3 reads TGTGCCAGCAGCCGAACCGGACAGAGCTCCTACGAGCAGTACTTC. Drawing the rest from reference TRBV11-2 and TRBJ2-7, the complete variable domain is EAGVAQSPRYKIIEKRQSVAFWCNPISGHATLYWYQQILGQGPKLLIQFQNNGVVDDSQLPKDRFSAERLKGVDSTLKIQPAKLEDSAVYLCASSRTGQSSYEQYFGPGTRLTVT.

Concerning this clone itself: Other nucleotide sequences from this sample produce the same CDR3. This chain links TRBV9 with TRBJ1-2; D is uncertain. The germline gives CDR1 SGDLS, CDR2 YYNGEE. The CDR3 has 14 amino acids. The V and J ends lost 0 bases and 4 bases respectively, with 10 bases between them. The CDR3 spells CASSVGQGGYGYTF. The CDR3 DNA reads TGTGCCAGCAGCGTAGGTCAAGGCGGCTATGGCTACACCTTC.

V usage is TRBV6-5 and J usage is TRBJ1-5, with 10 bases fitting TRBD1. V dropped 6 bases and J dropped 5; count of bases not matched to a gene: 1. The CDR3 has 13 amino acids. Germline V gives CDR1 MNHEY, CDR2 SVGAGI. The DNA of the CDR3 is TGTGCCAGCAGCGACAGGGGGCATCAGCCCCAGCATTTT. Protein: CASSDRGHQPQHF.

This rearrangement joins TRBV5-1 to TRBJ2-1; D may be TRBD1 (6 bases). Germline V gene sequence: CDR1 SGHRS, CDR2 YFSETQ. This CDR3 has 15 amino acids. Trimming took 0 bases from V and 7 from J, leaving 14 bases between them. The chain's CDR3 is CASSLAGTDSNEQFF. CDR3 sequence (DNA): TGCGCCAGCAGCTTGGCCGGAACGGACAGTAATGAGCAGTTCTTC.

The chain couples TRBV28 to TRBJ2-7, with 12 bases aligning to TRBD2. V shed 2 bases and J 6 bases; nucleotides not matched to a gene: 5. Looked up from germline, CDR1 is MDHEN and CDR2 is SYDVKM. There are 15 residues in the CDR3. CDR3 DNA sequence: TGTGCCAGCAGTTTAGTTGGACTAGCGGGAAGCGAGCAGTACTTC. Translated: CASSLVGLAGSEQYF. Together with reference TRBV28 and TRBJ2-7, the CDR3 gives the full variable domain: DVKVTQSSRYLVKRTGEKVFLECVQDMDHENMFWYRQDPGLGLRLIYFSYDVKMKEKGDIPEGYSVSREKKERFSLILESASTNQTSMYLCASSLVGLAGSEQYFGPGTRLTVT.

The chain employs TRBV11-3 and TRBJ2-1; no definite D call. The CDR3 is made up of 17 amino acids. CDR1 and CDR2 from the germline V gene are SGHNT and YENEEA. V shed 2 bases and J shed 0 bases, with 14 bases lying between them. The CDR3 nucleotides read TGTGCCAGCAGCTTACGAGGTGGCGGAACCTCCTACAATGAGCAGTTCTTC. Its protein is CASSLRGGGTSYNEQFF.

The genes are TRBV19 and TRBJ2-7; 7 bases fit TRBD2. The CDR3 totals 14 residues. Per the germline V gene, CDR1 is LNHDA and CDR2 is SQIVND (reference sequence). V lost 1 base to trimming and J lost 5 bases; unmatched junction nucleotides: 5. The CDR3 loop reads CASSIGPGRDEQYF. For the CDR3, the DNA is TGTGCCAGTAGTATAGGCCCGGGGAGGGACGAGCAGTACTTC.

The chain links TRBV19 to TRBJ1-5; unclear D gene. The CDR3 sequence is 15 residues long. CDR1 LNHDA and CDR2 SQIVND come from the germline V gene (reference sequence). V lost 6 bases to trimming and J lost 0 bases, with 12 bases between them. CDR3 sequence: CASSPAPYSNQPQHF. The CDR3 DNA sequence: TGTGCCAGTAGCCCGGCGCCTTATAGCAATCAGCCCCAGCATTTT. The variable domain in full, completed from reference TRBV19 and TRBJ1-5, reads DGGITQSPKYLFRKEGQNVTLSCEQNLNHDAMYWYRQDPGQGLRLIYYSQIVNDFQKGDIAEGYSVSREKKESFPLTVTSAQKNPTAFYLCASSPAPYSNQPQHFGDGTRLSIL.

V is TRBV7-9 and J is TRBJ2-7; 8 bases match TRBD1. V dropped 3 bases and J dropped 6; count of bases not matched to a gene: 7. CDR1 is SEHNR and CDR2 is FQNEAQ in the germline V gene (reference sequence). There are 14 residues in the CDR3. The DNA for the CDR3 is TGTGCCAGCAGCTTGGGGCAGGGGGCAACCGAGCAGTACTTC. Its translation is CASSLGQGATEQYF.

V gene TRBV28 combines with J gene TRBJ1-2; D gene unclear. The CDR3 is made up of 12 amino acids. Germline assignment: CDR1 MDHEN and CDR2 SYDVKM. V lost 5 bases, J lost 3 bases, and 7 bases lay in between. This chain's CDR3 is CASSGGYYGYTF. DNA of the CDR3: TGTGCCAGCAGTGGCGGCTACTATGGCTACACCTTC.

In this sample, this clone turned up a few times. A junction end diverges from the germline sequence, so it may reflect a read error. The chain has TRBV7-3 and TRBJ1-1; D may be TRBD1 (5 bases). The CDR3 covers 13 residues. Germline lookup yields CDR1 SGHTA and CDR2 FQGTGA. The CDR3 is CASSITGSTEAFF. Written as DNA, the CDR3 is TGTGCCAGCAGCATAACAGGAAGCACTGAAGCTTTCTTT.

The chain links TRBV2 to TRBJ2-1; D perhaps matches TRBD2 (5 bases). Germline assignment: CDR1 SNHLY and CDR2 FYNNEI. Trimming shortened V by 6 bases and J by 7 bases, and 13 bases separated the two germline ends. CDR3 length: 13 residues. CDR3 nucleotide sequence: TGTGCCAGCAGAGGAGTGGGCGGGAATGAGCAGTTCTTC. Its protein is CASRGVGGNEQFF.